The following is a T cell receptor (beta chain) sequence with its context. V dropped 0 bases and J dropped 4 bases, with 6 bases sitting between them. Germline V CDR1 and CDR2: GTSNPN, SVGIG (reference sequence). This CDR3 region has 12 residues. This record belongs to a study of blood T cell repertoires in COVID-19. Study as a whole: Donors in the United States, Italy and Spain gave samples during acute or convalescent COVID-19.

Methods used by the authors: Amplifying reference gene primers gave estimates of nucleated cell counts. Some clones are missing from TCRdb's copy, which holds only in-frame ones; the method was immunoSEQ multiplex PCR. The V and J calls and clone size were taken over from that table, and D and trimming were inferred from the DNA. The table records 310,000 or so clones, around 86% of them present only once. The sequence was collected from a man aged 45-65 years with active or convalescent COVID-19. The chain recombines TRBV30 with TRBJ1-1; D not resolved. Sequenced input: peripheral blood. CDR3 coding DNA: TGTGCCTGGAGTGTACAAATCACTGAAGCTTTCTTT. Translation: CAWSVQITEAFF.